One and the same sample provided the 13 T cell receptor beta chains below, sequenced in a study of TIL therapy for anti-PD-1-resistant metastatic lung cancer. Sequencing used immunoSEQ v3. The data were produced by immunoSEQ multiplex PCR, yet TCRdb's version contains in-frame clones alone and is incomplete. The data hold 12,000 or so clones, with around 58% observed a single time. Regarding time point: pre-treatment sample, taken before nivolumab and TIL therapy. Pleural nodules or supraclavicular lymph nodes made up most of the excised metastases sampled. The sequenced sample was tumor tissue, obtained at baseline. Receptors originate from a person aged 25-85 years with non-small cell lung cancer.

The chain employs TRBV30 and TRBJ1-4, with D possibly being TRBD1 (5 bases). The CDR3 contains 16 residues. Germline CDR1 reads GTSNPN; CDR2 reads SVGIG (reference sequence). Trimming shortened V by 2 bases and J by 0 bases, and 13 bases separated the two germline ends. CDR3 protein: CAWSLQGSATNEKLFF. DNA of the CDR3: TGTGCCTGGAGTCTCCAGGGATCTGCAACTAATGAAAAACTGTTTTTT. Filled out from reference TRBV30 and TRBJ1-4, the complete variable domain reads SQTIHQWPATLVQPVGSPLSLECTVEGTSNPNLYWYRQAAGRGLQLLFYSVGIGQISSEVPQNLSASRPQDRQFILSSKKLLLSDSGFYLCAWSLQGSATNEKLFFGSGTQLSVL.

The rearrangement links TRBV5-1 to TRBJ2-2; maybe TRBD2 (5 bases). This CDR3 spans 16 amino acids. V dropped 3 bases and J dropped 0 bases, with 12 bases sitting between them. Germline CDR1 reads SGHRS; CDR2 reads YFSETQ. The CDR3 here is CASSSSIATNTGELFF. In nucleotides, the CDR3 is TGCGCCAGCAGCTCTTCTATAGCGACGAACACCGGGGAGCTGTTTTTT.

The chain is built from TRBV5-1 and TRBJ2-7, with 9 bases lining up with TRBD1. The CDR3 totals 14 residues. With 4 bases clipped from V and 5 bases from J, the junction kept 7 bases outside the gene matches. Germline CDR1 SGHRS, CDR2 YFSETQ. The CDR3 DNA is TGCGCCAGCAGCCCGGGACAGGGAGTCCACGAGCAGTACTTC. Amino acids: CASSPGQGVHEQYF.

This chain uses TRBV28 with TRBJ2-6; D ambiguous. Trimming cost V 1 base and J 4 bases, with 11 bases left between them. Germline V CDR1 and CDR2: MDHEN, SYDVKM. This CDR3 comprises 16 residues. This chain's CDR3 is CASSLYVRTGANVLTF. Here the CDR3 DNA reads TGTGCCAGCAGTTTATATGTGAGGACGGGGGCCAACGTCCTGACTTTC.

The chain uses TRBV20-1 and TRBJ1-5; D might be TRBD1 (6 bases). The V gene's germline CDR1 is DFQATT and CDR2 SNEGSKA (reference sequence). This CDR3 comprises 14 residues. Trimming took 3 bases from V and 3 from J, leaving 12 bases between them. CDR3 nucleotide sequence: TGCAGTGCTAGTAAAGGGGGGAACAATCAGCCCCAGCATTTT. Amino acid sequence: CSASKGGNNQPQHF.

The chain employs TRBV3-1 (or the pseudogene TRBV3-2) and TRBJ2-3; 14 nucleotides line up with TRBD2. Germline loops: CDR1 LGHDT, CDR2 YNNKEL (reference sequence). The CDR3 covers 19 residues. V trimming: 0 bases; J trimming: 2 bases; junction bases outside the gene matches: 7. The CDR3 region has the DNA TGTGCCAGCAGCCAAGAAAGAGGACTAGCGGGGGGCCTCACAGATACGCAGTATTTT. Its protein product is CASSQERGLAGGLTDTQYF.

The chain recombines TRBV5-1 with TRBJ2-7; 7 bases map to TRBD1. V dropped 2 bases and J dropped 4; count of bases not matched to a gene: 3. CDR1 SGHRS and CDR2 YFSETQ come from the germline V gene. This CDR3 region has 13 residues. The CDR3 nucleotides are TGCGCCAGCAGCTTCCAACAGGGGTACGAGCAGTACTTC. Its protein product is CASSFQQGYEQYF.

The gene calls are TRBV7-2 and TRBJ2-3; D is ambiguous. Trimming removed 5 bases at V and 4 bases at J, with 19 bases between. The germline V gene has CDR1 SGHTA and CDR2 FQGNSA. The CDR3 runs 16 residues. Written as DNA, the CDR3 is TGTGCCAGCAGCGGAGCTACCACTGTTCAAGCAGATACGCAGTATTTT. It is translated as CASSGATTVQADTQYF.

This clone was observed once. This sequence joins TRBV5-3 and TRBJ2-3; D remains ambiguous. TRBV5-3 is assigned to the ORF class and has an uncertain function. Trimming took 8 bases from V and 1 from J, leaving 20 bases between them. This CDR3 has 16 residues. The CDR3 region is CASDLLRRQGTDTQYF. The CDR3 region has the DNA TGTGCCAGTGACCTTCTAAGGCGGCAGGGCACAGATACGCAGTATTTT.

This clone is a singleton in its sample. The V gene is TRBV6-4, the J gene TRBJ2-3; either TRBD1 or TRBD2 may fit D (5 bases each). V lost 4 bases and J lost 6, with 11 bases in between. This CDR3 spans 13 amino acids. Germline assignment: CDR1 MRHNA and CDR2 SNTAGT. CDR3 in amino acids: CASSGLAGDTQYF. Written as DNA, the CDR3 is TGTGCCAGCAGTGGCCTAGCAGGGGATACGCAGTATTTT.

The V gene is TRBV10-3, the J gene TRBJ2-3, with 8 bases aligning to TRBD1. The CDR3 has 17 amino acids. Germline V gene data show CDR1 as ENHRY and CDR2 as SYGVKD. V was pared by 4 bases and J by 0 bases, with 9 bases of the junction left unmatched. CDR3: CAISGARQGTSTDTQYF. The DNA for the CDR3 is TGTGCCATCAGTGGCGCACGACAGGGGACTAGCACAGATACGCAGTATTTT.

The rearrangement uses TRBV9 and TRBJ2-5, with TRBD2 matching 8 bases. V was pared by 0 bases and J by 4 bases, with 5 bases of the junction left unmatched. The CDR3 runs 15 residues. Looked up from germline, CDR1 is SGDLS and CDR2 is YYNGEE. CDR3 coding DNA: TGTGCCAGCAGCGTAGGCCCGGGAGGGGGAGAGACCCAGTACTTC. This translates into CASSVGPGGGETQYF.

The V call is TRBV6-5, the J call TRBJ1-6; 10 bases agree with TRBD1. V dropped 0 bases and J dropped 10; count of bases not matched to a gene: 6. Germline V lookup: CDR1 MNHEY, CDR2 SVGAGI. The CDR3 is 16 residues long. The DNA of the CDR3 is TGTGCCAGCAGTTACTCGGAGACAGGGGGCGGATCACCCCTCCACTTT. Amino acids: CASSYSETGGGSPLHF.